Listed below are T cell receptor beta chains from one sample, sequenced in a study of cytomegalovirus exposure and HLA in healthy donors. Assay: immunoSEQ multiplex PCR; the TCRdb copy retains only in-frame clones and omits some. Of approximately 120,000 clones detected, roughly 93% appear once; the ten largest clones hold 1% to 1.5%. Sequenced sample: PBMCs. These receptors originate from a woman under 30 in good health and CMV-seronegative. The CDR3 runs from the conserved cysteine through the conserved F or W. Fields, in order: J gene, clone size, D gene, CDR3 length, V gene, CDR3 DNA, CDR3 protein. The D gene is left open where the match is weak. A clone size is listed for some rows: how often the clone was seen (once, few, many), or a class if it is expanded.

j_call: TRBJ2-7; clone_size: .; d_call: TRBD1; cdr3_length: 13; v_call: TRBV25-1; cdr3_nt: TGTGCCAGCAGCGGGACAGGGCCCTACGAGCAGTACTTC; cdr3_aa: CASSGTGPYEQYF
j_call: TRBJ2-3; clone_size: .; d_call: .; cdr3_length: 16; v_call: TRBV28; cdr3_nt: .; cdr3_aa: CASSTSAAAVTDTQYF
j_call: TRBJ2-1; clone_size: .; d_call: TRBD2; cdr3_length: 18; v_call: TRBV7-6; cdr3_nt: TGTGCCAGCATCAAAGGGGCTAGCGGGGCTAGCTCCTACAATGAGCAGTTCTTC; cdr3_aa: CASIKGASGASSYNEQFF
j_call: TRBJ2-5; clone_size: .; d_call: .; cdr3_length: 12; v_call: TRBV6-1; cdr3_nt: TGTGCCAGCAGGTCTAGTGCGGAGACCCAGTACTTC; cdr3_aa: CASRSSAETQYF
j_call: TRBJ1-1; clone_size: once; d_call: .; cdr3_length: 15; v_call: TRBV18; cdr3_nt: TGTGCCAGCTCACCCAGCCAGGGGCGTGACACTGAAGCTTTCTTT; cdr3_aa: CASSPSQGRDTEAFF
j_call: TRBJ1-1; clone_size: .; d_call: .; cdr3_length: 15; v_call: TRBV9; cdr3_nt: TGTGCCAGCAGCGCGCGCCCTACAGGGAATACTGAAGCTTTCTTT; cdr3_aa: CASSARPTGNTEAFF
j_call: TRBJ1-2; clone_size: .; d_call: .; cdr3_length: 12; v_call: TRBV19; cdr3_nt: TGTGCCAGTAGTATCTACAGGGAAGGCTACACCTTC; cdr3_aa: CASSIYREGYTF
j_call: TRBJ2-1; clone_size: .; d_call: .; cdr3_length: 11; v_call: TRBV6-1; cdr3_nt: TGTGCCAGCCGGGACTACAATGAGCAGTTCTTC; cdr3_aa: CASRDYNEQFF
j_call: TRBJ2-5; clone_size: .; d_call: TRBD1; cdr3_length: 16; v_call: TRBV6-5; cdr3_nt: TGTGCCAGCAGTTACCAGACAGGGGGCAATTCAGAGACCCAGTACTTC; cdr3_aa: CASSYQTGGNSETQYF
j_call: TRBJ2-7; clone_size: .; d_call: TRBD1; cdr3_length: 14; v_call: TRBV18; cdr3_nt: TGTGCCAGCTCACCTGCGACAGGGGGCTACGAGCAGTACTTC; cdr3_aa: CASSPATGGYEQYF
j_call: TRBJ1-2; clone_size: .; d_call: .; cdr3_length: 15; v_call: TRBV9; cdr3_nt: TGTGCCAGCAGCGTAGTGTCAGGAGGTTACTATGGCTACACCTTC; cdr3_aa: CASSVVSGGYYGYTF
j_call: TRBJ1-4; clone_size: few; d_call: TRBD1; cdr3_length: 16; v_call: TRBV5-4; cdr3_nt: TGTGCCTTATCCACAGGGGGCGGTACAACTAATGAAAAACTGTTTTTT; cdr3_aa: CALSTGGGTTNEKLFF
j_call: TRBJ2-7; clone_size: .; d_call: .; cdr3_length: 15; v_call: TRBV19; cdr3_nt: TGTGCCAGTAGGCGACTCGCTCAGGGTTCCTACGAGCAGTACTTC; cdr3_aa: CASRRLAQGSYEQYF
j_call: TRBJ2-5; clone_size: once; d_call: .; cdr3_length: 11; v_call: TRBV11-2; cdr3_nt: TGTGCCAGCAGCTCCGGGGAGACCCAGTACTTC; cdr3_aa: CASSSGETQYF
j_call: TRBJ2-1; clone_size: .; d_call: TRBD2; cdr3_length: 17; v_call: TRBV29-1; cdr3_nt: TGCAGCGCCCTTTTGAATCCTAGCGGGGGAGCTTACAATGAGCAGTTCTTC; cdr3_aa: CSALLNPSGGAYNEQFF
j_call: TRBJ2-1; clone_size: .; d_call: .; cdr3_length: 17; v_call: TRBV5-1; cdr3_nt: TGCGCCAGCAGCTTTTCAACCTATATGCAGGGAAACAATGAGCAGTTCTTC; cdr3_aa: CASSFSTYMQGNNEQFF
j_call: TRBJ1-2; clone_size: .; d_call: .; cdr3_length: 12; v_call: TRBV29-1; cdr3_nt: TGCAGCGTTGATCCCCCGCTAGGAGGCTACACCTTC; cdr3_aa: CSVDPPLGGYTF
j_call: TRBJ2-7; clone_size: .; d_call: .; cdr3_length: 16; v_call: TRBV6-1; cdr3_nt: TGTGCCAGCAGTGAAAGTGGTTGGGTGACAGCCTACGAGCAGTACTTC; cdr3_aa: CASSESGWVTAYEQYF
j_call: TRBJ2-3; clone_size: .; d_call: .; cdr3_length: 16; v_call: TRBV15; cdr3_nt: TGTGCCACCAGCAGGTCGAGCGGAACTAGCACAGATACGCAGTATTTT; cdr3_aa: CATSRSSGTSTDTQYF
j_call: TRBJ2-2; clone_size: .; d_call: TRBD2; cdr3_length: 13; v_call: TRBV9; cdr3_nt: TGTGCCAGTAGCGGGGGGGGAACCGGGGAGCTGTTTTTT; cdr3_aa: CASSGGGTGELFF
j_call: TRBJ1-1; clone_size: .; d_call: .; cdr3_length: 14; v_call: TRBV5-6; cdr3_nt: TGTGCCAGCAGCTTGATACAGGGGAACACTGAAGCTTTCTTT; cdr3_aa: CASSLIQGNTEAFF
j_call: TRBJ2-7; clone_size: .; d_call: .; cdr3_length: 14; v_call: TRBV7-9; cdr3_nt: TGTGCCAGCAGCCGTACAGGTAGCTCCTACGAGCAGTACTTC; cdr3_aa: CASSRTGSSYEQYF
j_call: TRBJ2-2; clone_size: .; d_call: .; cdr3_length: 14; v_call: TRBV30; cdr3_nt: TGTGCCTGGAGTGTACTATTCAACACCGGGGAGCTGTTTTTT; cdr3_aa: CAWSVLFNTGELFF
j_call: TRBJ1-3; clone_size: .; d_call: .; cdr3_length: 15; v_call: TRBV28; cdr3_nt: TGTGCCAGCATGAGCGGGGCTAGCTCTGGAAACACCATATATTTT; cdr3_aa: CASMSGASSGNTIYF
j_call: TRBJ2-7; clone_size: .; d_call: .; cdr3_length: 13; v_call: TRBV5-1; cdr3_nt: TGCGCCAGCAGCGGGTGGAGCTCCTACGAGCAGTACTTC; cdr3_aa: CASSGWSSYEQYF
j_call: TRBJ2-1; clone_size: once; d_call: .; cdr3_length: 17; v_call: TRBV9; cdr3_nt: TGTGCCAGCAGCGTAGGGGTTTCGGGGGTCTTCGACAATGAGCAGTTCTTC; cdr3_aa: CASSVGVSGVFDNEQFF
j_call: TRBJ2-6; clone_size: .; d_call: .; cdr3_length: 15; v_call: TRBV7-3; cdr3_nt: TGTGCCAGCAGGGGGACTCTCTCTGGGGCCAACGTCCTGACTTTC; cdr3_aa: CASRGTLSGANVLTF
j_call: TRBJ2-7; clone_size: .; d_call: TRBD2; cdr3_length: 12; v_call: TRBV19; cdr3_nt: TGTGCCAGTAGTCTAGCGGGAGGGCCGGCGTACTTC; cdr3_aa: CASSLAGGPAYF
j_call: TRBJ2-7; clone_size: .; d_call: .; cdr3_length: 12; v_call: TRBV7-8; cdr3_nt: TGTGCCAGCAGCGCCAGGGGTTCCGAGCAGTACTTC; cdr3_aa: CASSARGSEQYF
j_call: TRBJ2-7; clone_size: .; d_call: .; cdr3_length: 13; v_call: TRBV30; cdr3_nt: TGTGCCTGGAGTAGGGGTGGGCCGAGCGAGCAGTACTTC; cdr3_aa: CAWSRGGPSEQYF
j_call: TRBJ1-4; clone_size: .; d_call: .; cdr3_length: 12; v_call: TRBV6-1; cdr3_nt: TGTGCCAGCAGAGGGGCTAATGAAAAACTGTTTTTT; cdr3_aa: CASRGANEKLFF
j_call: TRBJ2-3; clone_size: .; d_call: .; cdr3_length: 14; v_call: TRBV7-9; cdr3_nt: TGTGCCAGCAGCCCTGACTGGCGCACAGATACGCAGTATTTT; cdr3_aa: CASSPDWRTDTQYF
j_call: TRBJ2-6; clone_size: .; d_call: TRBD1; cdr3_length: 19; v_call: TRBV4-2; cdr3_nt: TGTGCCAGCAGCCAAGCGGGAGGGACAGGGGAGTCTGGGGCCAACGTCCTGACTTTC; cdr3_aa: CASSQAGGTGESGANVLTF
j_call: TRBJ1-4; clone_size: .; d_call: TRBD1; cdr3_length: 15; v_call: TRBV11-2; cdr3_nt: TGTGCCAGCAGCCCCCAAACAGGGGTCGGTGAAAAACTGTTTTTT; cdr3_aa: CASSPQTGVGEKLFF
j_call: TRBJ1-5; clone_size: .; d_call: TRBD1; cdr3_length: 15; v_call: TRBV10-3; cdr3_nt: TGTGCCATCGGAGACAGGGGGCAAAGCAATCAGCCCCAGCATTTT; cdr3_aa: CAIGDRGQSNQPQHF
j_call: TRBJ1-2; clone_size: .; d_call: .; cdr3_length: 13; v_call: TRBV28; cdr3_nt: TGTGCCAGCAGTTTGGTCTCGGGTGGTGGCTACACCTTC; cdr3_aa: CASSLVSGGGYTF
j_call: TRBJ2-3; clone_size: once; d_call: .; cdr3_length: 15; v_call: TRBV28; cdr3_nt: TGTGCCAGCAGTCCCAGGGGGGTGCGTACAGATACGCAGTATTTT; cdr3_aa: CASSPRGVRTDTQYF
j_call: TRBJ2-5; clone_size: once; d_call: .; cdr3_length: 17; v_call: TRBV14; cdr3_nt: TGTGCCAGCAGCCAAGTCGCAGGGTCATTACGGTTAGAGACCCAGTACTTC; cdr3_aa: CASSQVAGSLRLETQYF
j_call: TRBJ1-3; clone_size: .; d_call: .; cdr3_length: 13; v_call: TRBV2; cdr3_nt: TGTGCCAGCAGCCAGGGGACTGGAAACACCATATATTTT; cdr3_aa: CASSQGTGNTIYF
j_call: TRBJ2-7; clone_size: .; d_call: TRBD2; cdr3_length: 15; v_call: TRBV2; cdr3_nt: TGTGCCAGCAGTGAACGGGAGGGCACCAACTACGAGCAGTACTTC; cdr3_aa: CASSEREGTNYEQYF